The subject of this entry is one T cell receptor beta chain. The record originates from a study of blood T cells in healthy people across ages. Unmatched junction bases numbered 9, after V lost 6 bases and J lost 5 bases. Germline V lookup: CDR1 DFQATT, CDR2 SNEGSKA (reference sequence). The CDR3 runs to 13 residues. For the second PCR, which ran for 7 to 11 cycles, a sample-barcoded 5' primer and a J-beta primer mix were used. TCRdb re-called the 5' RACE reads through MiXCR, storing one row per CDR3 protein. The sample lists about 750,000 distinct CDR3 sequences, around half seen once, with approximately 41% in the top ten.

The clonotype originates from a man of 80 years or more in good health. Sequencing was done on a sample of blood. J is TRBJ2-7 and V is TRBV20-1; 8 bases are a match to TRBD2. The CDR3 spells CSANLAGSHEQYF. CDR3 DNA sequence: TGCAGTGCCAACCTAGCGGGTTCCCACGAGCAGTACTTC.